Given below is one TCR beta chain in context. Assignment of participants to cohorts was predicated upon participant-reported clinical history. The source of the sample is a study of blood T cell repertoires in COVID-19. Across the whole study: Italy, Spain and the United States were the sources of the convalescent and acute COVID-19 samples.

Profiling relied on immunoSEQ multiplex PCR, and the TCRdb table lists in-frame clones only, not all of them. The sample includes about 170,000 clones, over 65% of them seen just once. Per the germline V gene, CDR1 is MNHEY and CDR2 is SMNVEV (reference sequence). This CDR3 region has 15 residues. Trimming left V 1 base short and J 1 base short, with 9 bases between. Input material: PBMCs or T cells enriched from blood (not recorded which). The clonotype was recovered from a woman aged 45 to 65 who had recovered from COVID-19. The V call is TRBV27, the J call TRBJ2-3, with D perhaps matching TRBD1 (6 bases). CDR3 amino acids: CASSLWGPRTDTQYF. The CDR3 nucleotides read TGTGCCAGCAGTTTATGGGGGCCTCGCACAGATACGCAGTATTTT.